These 4 T cell receptor beta chains share one sample of origin, sequenced in a study of T cell responses to AZD1222 COVID-19 vaccine. Profiled with immunoSEQ multiplex PCR; TCRdb holds only in-frame clones, not every one. Of more than 95,000 clones listed, 88% are singletons. This specimen consisted of peripheral blood, obtained on day 0 of AZD1222 vaccination. The receptor source for this set is an adult in good health.

The chain joins TRBV18 to TRBJ2-5; D unclear. There are 15 residues in the CDR3. Deletions cut 2 bases from V and 7 bases from J, with 17 bases between. Per germline, CDR1 KGHSH and CDR2 LQKENI. The CDR3 region has the DNA TGTGCCAGCTCACCAGACCAGTCGTCCATGGGGACCCAGTACTTC. This translates into CASSPDQSSMGTQYF.

This clone came up a few times. This rearrangement joins TRBV7-9 to TRBJ2-2, with TRBD2 matching 12 bases. Germline CDR1 and CDR2: SEHNR and FQNEAQ (reference sequence). V lost 5 bases, J lost 6 bases, and 7 bases stayed unmatched. The CDR3 loop spans 16 amino acids. The CDR3 DNA reads TGTGCCAGCAGCCCCTCTAGCGGGGGGGATGCCGGGGAGCTGTTTTTT. Translating it yields CASSPSSGGDAGELFF.

The table lists this clone with a count of one. This chain links TRBV5-4 with TRBJ1-4; D gene ambiguous. CDR1 is SGHNT and CDR2 is YYREEE in the germline V gene (reference sequence). The ends were cut back, 2 bases at V and 8 bases at J, with 7 bases in the middle. The CDR3 is made up of 12 amino acids. CDR3: CASSLSGEKLFF. The DNA of the CDR3 is TGTGCCAGCAGCTTATCTGGGGAAAAACTGTTTTTT. Using reference TRBV5-4 and TRBJ1-4 for the parts outside the CDR3, the full variable domain is ETGVTQSPTHLIKTRGQQVTLRCSSQSGHNTVSWYQQALGQGPQFIFQYYREEENGRGNFPPRFSGLQFPNYSSELNVNALELDDSALYLCASSLSGEKLFFGSGTQLSVL.

The gene calls are TRBV9 and TRBJ2-5; 13 bases align to TRBD2. Germline V gives CDR1 SGDLS, CDR2 YYNGEE. V was clipped by 0 bases and J by 1 base; unmatched bases: 6. The CDR3 has 18 residues. The CDR3 protein is CASSVAPRLAGGQETQYF. DNA for the CDR3: TGTGCCAGCAGCGTAGCACCCAGACTAGCGGGGGGCCAAGAGACCCAGTACTTC.